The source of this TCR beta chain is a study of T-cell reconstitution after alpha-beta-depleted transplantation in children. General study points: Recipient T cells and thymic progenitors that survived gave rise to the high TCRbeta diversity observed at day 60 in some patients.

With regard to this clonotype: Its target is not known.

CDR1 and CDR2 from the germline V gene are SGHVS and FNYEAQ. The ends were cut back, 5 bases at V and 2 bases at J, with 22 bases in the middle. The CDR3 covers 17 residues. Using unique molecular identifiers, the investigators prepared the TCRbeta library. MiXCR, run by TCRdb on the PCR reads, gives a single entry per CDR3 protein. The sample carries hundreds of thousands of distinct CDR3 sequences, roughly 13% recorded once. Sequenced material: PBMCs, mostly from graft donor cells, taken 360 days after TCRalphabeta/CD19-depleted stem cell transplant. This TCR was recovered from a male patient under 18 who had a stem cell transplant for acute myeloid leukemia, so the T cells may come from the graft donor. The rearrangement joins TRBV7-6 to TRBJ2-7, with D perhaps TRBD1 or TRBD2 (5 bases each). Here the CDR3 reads CASSPVGSGTQTYEQYF. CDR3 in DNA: TGTGCCAGCAGCCCTGTCGGTTCCGGGACGCAGACCTACGAGCAGTACTTC.